A selection of T cell receptor beta chains follows, all from one sample in a study of cytomegalovirus exposure and HLA in healthy donors. Sequenced by immunoSEQ multiplex PCR; TCRdb stores in-frame clones only, minus some. The sample includes some 130,000 clones, around 75% seen only once; the top ten take 3.1%. The sequencing input was PBMCs. These receptors originate from a middle-aged man in good health and CMV-seronegative. CDR3s include the opening cysteine and the closing phenylalanine or tryptophan. The order of the fields is V gene, clone size, J gene, D gene, CDR3 protein, CDR3 DNA. D genes are given only for firm matches. Expanded clones are given a class, and other clones once, few, many or no size at all.

>TRBV27|.|TRBJ2-2|.
CASSLGGTGELFF
TGTGCCAGCAGTTTGGGCGGGACCGGGGAGCTGTTTTTT
>TRBV6-5|few|TRBJ2-7|.
CASSSGRSREQYF
TGTGCCAGCAGTTCAGGGAGGAGCAGGGAGCAGTACTTC
>TRBV7-2|.|TRBJ1-1|TRBD1
CASSADRVNTEAFF
TGTGCCAGCAGCGCCGACAGGGTGAACACTGAAGCTTTCTTT
>TRBV11-2|.|TRBJ2-4|TRBD1
CASSLAPGQGIENIQYF
TGTGCCAGCAGCTTAGCCCCGGGACAGGGGATCGAAAACATTCAGTACTTC
>TRBV2|.|TRBJ2-1|TRBD1
CASSVGRGQYNEQFF
TGTGCCAGCAGTGTCGGTAGGGGGCAGTACAATGAGCAGTTCTTC
>TRBV6-5|.|TRBJ1-1|.
CASSYNSLDTEAFF
TGTGCCAGCAGTTATAACAGTTTGGACACTGAAGCTTTCTTT
>TRBV9|.|TRBJ2-7|TRBD1
CASSAAGTGEPYEQYF
TGTGCCAGCAGCGCCGCCGGGACAGGGGAGCCCTACGAGCAGTACTTC
>TRBV6-1|.|TRBJ2-7|TRBD2
CASSEGTSQTYEQYF
TGTGCCAGCAGTGAAGGGACTAGCCAGACCTACGAGCAGTACTTC
>TRBV29-1|.|TRBJ2-3|TRBD1
CSVEDPNRGRYPLSTDTQYF
TGCAGCGTTGAAGATCCTAACAGGGGCCGTTACCCTCTCAGCACAGATACGCAGTATTTT
>TRBV5-1|.|TRBJ1-2|.
CASSSSLTTRAGGYTF
TGCGCCAGCAGCTCGAGCCTTACGACGCGGGCGGGTGGCTACACCTTC
>TRBV15|.|TRBJ1-2|TRBD1
CATSRDGQGGGYTF
TGTGCCACCAGCAGAGATGGGCAGGGGGGAGGCTACACCTTC
>TRBV30|once|TRBJ2-5|.
CAWPARRGGRTEETQYF
TGTGCCTGGCCGGCGAGGAGGGGGGGCCGGACGGAAGAGACCCAGTACTTC
>TRBV7-2|many|TRBJ2-7|TRBD1
CASSPTDRGSYEQYF
TGTGCCAGCAGCCCCACAGACAGGGGCTCCTACGAGCAGTACTTC